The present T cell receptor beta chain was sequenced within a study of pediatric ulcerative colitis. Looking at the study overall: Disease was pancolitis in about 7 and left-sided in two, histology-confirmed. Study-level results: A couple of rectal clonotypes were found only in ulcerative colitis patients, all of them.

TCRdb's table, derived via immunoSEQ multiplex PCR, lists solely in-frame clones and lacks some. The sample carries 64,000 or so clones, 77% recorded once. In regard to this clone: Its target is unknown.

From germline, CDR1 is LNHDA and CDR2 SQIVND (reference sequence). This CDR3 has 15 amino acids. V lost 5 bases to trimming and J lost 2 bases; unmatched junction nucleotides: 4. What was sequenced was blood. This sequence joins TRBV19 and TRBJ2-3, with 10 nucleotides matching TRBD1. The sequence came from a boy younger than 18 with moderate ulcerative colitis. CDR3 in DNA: TGTGCCAGTAGTGTTGGACAGGGGGTCACAGATACGCAGTATTTT. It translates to CASSVGQGVTDTQYF.